This T cell receptor (beta chain) was retrieved from a study of cytomegalovirus exposure and HLA in healthy donors. Study-wide points: Per a later analysis, 16,951 TCR beta sequences showed association with HLA alleles at 0.05 false discovery rate.

It was with 60 Vbeta and 13 Jbeta primers that the PCR ran. The protocol was immunoSEQ multiplex PCR, while the TCRdb copy is restricted to in-frame clones and leaves out a portion. The table records about 110,000 clones, around 72% of them present only once. About this clone: Its antigen is undetermined.

Specimen: PBMCs. This TCR was recovered from a male donor in good health and CMV-seronegative.

CDR3 in amino acids: CAILLGGAGVNTGELFF. CDR3 DNA sequence: TGTGCCATCCTCCTCGGAGGAGCGGGAGTAAATACCGGGGAGCTGTTTTTT. The chain combines TRBV10-3 with TRBJ2-2; 8 positions agree with TRBD2. The CDR3 has 17 residues. Trimming removed 8 bases from V and 5 bases from J; junction bases left unmatched: 16. CDR1 and CDR2 from the germline V gene are ENHRY and SYGVKD.